The entry below describes one T cell receptor (beta chain). How the authors handled the data: Amplification with reference gene primers provided the estimates of nucleated cell counts. TCRdb keeps only in-frame clones here, not all; method: immunoSEQ multiplex PCR. That table furnishes V, J and clone size, whereas the DNA furnished D and trimming. The data hold roughly 200,000 clones, with 65% to 85% observed a single time. V gave up 5 bases and J gave up 3 bases; unmatched junction bases: 9. The CDR3 length is 15 residues. CDR1 and CDR2 from the germline V gene are SGHTS and YDEGEE. This sample stems from a study of blood T cell repertoires in COVID-19. Study details: Acute and convalescent COVID-19 specimens originated in the United States, Italy and Spain. From T cells, B-cell-depleted T cells, or PBMCs came the material, which was cDNA or gDNA.

J is TRBJ1-2 and V is TRBV5-8; 8 bases fit TRBD1. The sequenced material came from peripheral blood. This TCR derives from a middle-aged man with acute or convalescent COVID-19. The CDR3: CASRQTGGSYYGYTF. Written as DNA, the CDR3 is TGTGCCAGCAGGCAAACAGGGGGGTCATACTATGGCTACACCTTC.